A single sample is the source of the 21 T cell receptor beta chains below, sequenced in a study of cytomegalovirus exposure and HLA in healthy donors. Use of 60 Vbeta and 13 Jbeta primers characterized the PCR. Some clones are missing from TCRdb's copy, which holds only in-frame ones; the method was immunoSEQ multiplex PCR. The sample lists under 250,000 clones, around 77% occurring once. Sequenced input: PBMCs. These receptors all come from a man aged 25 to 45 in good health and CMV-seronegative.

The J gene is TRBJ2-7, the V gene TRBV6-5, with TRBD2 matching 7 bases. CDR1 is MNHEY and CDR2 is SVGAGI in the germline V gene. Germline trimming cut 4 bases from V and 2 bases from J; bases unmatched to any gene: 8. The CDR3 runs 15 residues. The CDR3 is CASSSQRGSTYEQYF. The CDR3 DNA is TGTGCCAGCAGTTCCCAGCGCGGGAGTACCTACGAGCAGTACTTC.

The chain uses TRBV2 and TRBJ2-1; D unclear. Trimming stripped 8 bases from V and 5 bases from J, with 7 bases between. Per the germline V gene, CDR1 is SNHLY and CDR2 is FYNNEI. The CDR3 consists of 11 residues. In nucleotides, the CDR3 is TGTGCCAGCGGCCGCCACAATGAGCAGTTCTTC. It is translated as CASGRHNEQFF.

The CDR3 here is CASSPGAGDDEQYF. The CDR3 DNA follows: TGTGCCAGCTCACCGGGCGCAGGGGACGACGAGCAGTACTTC. The rearrangement uses TRBV18 and TRBJ2-7; maybe TRBD1 (6 bases). Per the germline V gene, CDR1 is KGHSH and CDR2 is LQKENI. V was cut by 3 bases and J by 5 bases, with 14 bases left in between. The CDR3 length is 14 residues. Together with reference TRBV18 and TRBJ2-7, the CDR3 gives the full variable domain: NAGVMQNPRHLVRRRGQEARLRCSPMKGHSHVYWYRQLPEEGLKFMVYLQKENIIDESGMPKERFSAEFPKEGPSILRIQQVVRGDSAAYFCASSPGAGDDEQYFGPGTRLTVT.

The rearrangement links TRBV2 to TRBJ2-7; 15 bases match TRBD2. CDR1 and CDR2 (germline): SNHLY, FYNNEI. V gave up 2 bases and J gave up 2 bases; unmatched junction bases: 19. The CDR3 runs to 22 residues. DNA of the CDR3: TGTGCCAGCAGTGAATCCCCCTCGCACGGGACTAGCGGGAGGCCTCCCCCCTACGAGCAGTACTTC. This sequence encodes CASSESPSHGTSGRPPPYEQYF.

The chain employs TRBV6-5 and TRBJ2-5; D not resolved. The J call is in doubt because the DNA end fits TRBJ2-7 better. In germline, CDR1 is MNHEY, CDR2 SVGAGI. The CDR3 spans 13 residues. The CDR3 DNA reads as TGTGCCAGCAGTTCCGTAGGAGTGTACGAGCAGTACTTC. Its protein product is CASSSVGVYEQYF.

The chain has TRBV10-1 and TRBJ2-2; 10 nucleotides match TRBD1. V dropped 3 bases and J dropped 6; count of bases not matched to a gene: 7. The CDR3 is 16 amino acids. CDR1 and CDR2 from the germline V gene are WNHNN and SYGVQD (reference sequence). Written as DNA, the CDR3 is TGCGCCAGCAGTGACCCCGGGACAGGGGTCGCCGGGGAGCTGTTTTTT. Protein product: CASSDPGTGVAGELFF.

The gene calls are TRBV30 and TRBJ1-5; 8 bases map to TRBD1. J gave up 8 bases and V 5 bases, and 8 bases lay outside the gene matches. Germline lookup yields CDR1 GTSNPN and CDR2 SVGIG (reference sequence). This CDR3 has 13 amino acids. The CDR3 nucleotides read TGTGCCTGGGCTGGACAGGGACGAGAGCCCCAGCATTTT. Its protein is CAWAGQGREPQHF. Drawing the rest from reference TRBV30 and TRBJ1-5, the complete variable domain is SQTIHQWPATLVQPVGSPLSLECTVEGTSNPNLYWYRQAAGRGLQLLFYSVGIGQISSEVPQNLSASRPQDRQFILSSKKLLLSDSGFYLCAWAGQGREPQHFGDGTRLSIL.

CDR3 region: CSVTTTGELFF. CDR3 sequence (DNA): TGCAGCGTCACTACGACCGGGGAGCTGTTTTTT. This rearrangement joins TRBV29-1 to TRBJ2-2, with D hard to call. The V gene's germline CDR1 is SQVTM and CDR2 ANQGSEA. The CDR3 is 11 amino acids. Between the trimmed V and J ends, which lost 6 bases and 5 bases, there was a span of 7 bases.

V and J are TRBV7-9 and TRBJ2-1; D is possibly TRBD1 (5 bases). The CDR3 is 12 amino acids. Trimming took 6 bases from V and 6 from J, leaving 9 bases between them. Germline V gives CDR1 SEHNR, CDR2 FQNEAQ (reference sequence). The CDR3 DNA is TGTGCCAGCAGTTCTAGGGGCAATGAGCAGTTCTTC. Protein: CASSSRGNEQFF. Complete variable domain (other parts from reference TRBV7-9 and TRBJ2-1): DTGVSQNPRHKITKRGQNVTFRCDPISEHNRLYWYRQTLGQGPEFLTYFQNEAQLEKSRLLSDRFSAERPKGSFSTLEIQRTEQGDSAMYLCASSSRGNEQFFGPGTRLTVL.

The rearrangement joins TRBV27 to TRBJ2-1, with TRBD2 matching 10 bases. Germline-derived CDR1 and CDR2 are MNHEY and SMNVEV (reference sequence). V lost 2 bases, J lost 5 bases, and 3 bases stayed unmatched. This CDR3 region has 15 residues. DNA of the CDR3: TGTGCCAGCAGTTTAATCGGACTAGCGGACAATGAGCAGTTCTTC. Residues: CASSLIGLADNEQFF.

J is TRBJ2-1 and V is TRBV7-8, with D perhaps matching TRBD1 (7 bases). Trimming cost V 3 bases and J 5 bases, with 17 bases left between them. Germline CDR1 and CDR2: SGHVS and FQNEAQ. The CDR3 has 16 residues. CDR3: CASSFPGGGWDNEQFF. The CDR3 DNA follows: TGTGCCAGCAGCTTCCCAGGGGGAGGTTGGGACAATGAGCAGTTCTTC.

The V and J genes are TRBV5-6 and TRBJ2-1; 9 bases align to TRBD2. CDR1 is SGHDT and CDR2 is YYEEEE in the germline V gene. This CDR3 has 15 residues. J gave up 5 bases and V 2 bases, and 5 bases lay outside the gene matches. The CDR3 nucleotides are TGTGCCAGCAGCTTTCGACTAGCGGATAACAATGAGCAGTTCTTC. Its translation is CASSFRLADNNEQFF.

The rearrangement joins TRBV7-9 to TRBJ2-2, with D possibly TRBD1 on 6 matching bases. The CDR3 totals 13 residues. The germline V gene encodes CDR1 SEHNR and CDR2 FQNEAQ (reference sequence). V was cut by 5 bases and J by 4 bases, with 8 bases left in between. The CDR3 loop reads CASSTDSTGELFF. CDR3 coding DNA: TGTGCCAGCAGCACGGACAGCACCGGGGAGCTGTTTTTT.

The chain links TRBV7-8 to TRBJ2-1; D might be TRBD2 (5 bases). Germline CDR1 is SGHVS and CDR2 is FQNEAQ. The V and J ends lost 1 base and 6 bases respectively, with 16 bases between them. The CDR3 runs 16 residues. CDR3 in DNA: TGTGCCAGCAGCTTAGTGGCCGGGGATGGGATCAATGAGCAGTTCTTC. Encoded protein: CASSLVAGDGINEQFF.

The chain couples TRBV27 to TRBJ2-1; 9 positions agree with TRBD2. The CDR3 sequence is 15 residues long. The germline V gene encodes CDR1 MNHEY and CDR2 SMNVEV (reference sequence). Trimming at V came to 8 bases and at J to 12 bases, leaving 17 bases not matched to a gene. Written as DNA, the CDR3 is TGTGCCAGCGGAGAGACTAGCGGACACCTAAAGGGGCAGTTCTTC. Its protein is CASGETSGHLKGQFF.

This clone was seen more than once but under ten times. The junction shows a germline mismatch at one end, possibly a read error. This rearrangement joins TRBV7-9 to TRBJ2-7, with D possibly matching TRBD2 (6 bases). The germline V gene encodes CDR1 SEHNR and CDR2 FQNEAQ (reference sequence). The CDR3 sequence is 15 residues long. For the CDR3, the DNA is TGTTCCAGCAGCCAAACGGGACTCCAAACCTACGAGCAGTACTTC. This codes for CSSSQTGLQTYEQYF.

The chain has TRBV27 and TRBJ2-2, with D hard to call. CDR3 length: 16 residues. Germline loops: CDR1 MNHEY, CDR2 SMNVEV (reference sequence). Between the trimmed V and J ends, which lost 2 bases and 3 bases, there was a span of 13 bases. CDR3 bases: TGTGCCAGCAGTTTAAATTCCCCGCGTGACACCGGGGAGCTGTTTTTT. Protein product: CASSLNSPRDTGELFF.

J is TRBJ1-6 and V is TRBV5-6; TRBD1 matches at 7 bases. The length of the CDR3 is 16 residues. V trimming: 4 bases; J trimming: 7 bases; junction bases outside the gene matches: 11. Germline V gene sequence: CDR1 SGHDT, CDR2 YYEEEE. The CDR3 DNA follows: TGTGCCAGCAGCCCGGCGGACAGGTCAGAGAATTCACCCCTCCACTTT. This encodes CASSPADRSENSPLHF.

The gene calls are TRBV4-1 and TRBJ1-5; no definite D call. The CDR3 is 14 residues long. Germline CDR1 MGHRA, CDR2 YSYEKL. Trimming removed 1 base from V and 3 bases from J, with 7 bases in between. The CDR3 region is CASSQVKINQPQHF. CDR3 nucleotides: TGCGCCAGCAGCCAAGTCAAAATCAATCAGCCCCAGCATTTT.

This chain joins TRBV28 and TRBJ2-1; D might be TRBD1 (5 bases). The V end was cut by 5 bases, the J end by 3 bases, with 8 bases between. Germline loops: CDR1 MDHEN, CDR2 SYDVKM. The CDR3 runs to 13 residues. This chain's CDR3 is CASSPGNYNEQFF. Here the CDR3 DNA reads TGTGCCAGCAGTCCAGGGAACTACAATGAGCAGTTCTTC.

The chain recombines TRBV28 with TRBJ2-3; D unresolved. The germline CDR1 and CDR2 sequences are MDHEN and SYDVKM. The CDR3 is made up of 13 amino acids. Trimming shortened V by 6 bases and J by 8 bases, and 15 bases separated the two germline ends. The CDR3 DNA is TGTGCCAGCAGCCAAATGGGCTTGGGTACGCAGTATTTT. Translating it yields CASSQMGLGTQYF.